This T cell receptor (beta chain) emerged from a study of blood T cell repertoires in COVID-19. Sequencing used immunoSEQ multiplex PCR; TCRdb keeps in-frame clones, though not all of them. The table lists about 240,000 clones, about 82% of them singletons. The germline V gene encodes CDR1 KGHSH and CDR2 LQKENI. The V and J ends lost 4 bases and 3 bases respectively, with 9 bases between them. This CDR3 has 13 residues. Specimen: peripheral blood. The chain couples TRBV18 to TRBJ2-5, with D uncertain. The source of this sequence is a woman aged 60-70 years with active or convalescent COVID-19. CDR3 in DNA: TGTGCCAGCTCACGCACACCTGAAGAGACCCAGTACTTC. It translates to CASSRTPEETQYF.